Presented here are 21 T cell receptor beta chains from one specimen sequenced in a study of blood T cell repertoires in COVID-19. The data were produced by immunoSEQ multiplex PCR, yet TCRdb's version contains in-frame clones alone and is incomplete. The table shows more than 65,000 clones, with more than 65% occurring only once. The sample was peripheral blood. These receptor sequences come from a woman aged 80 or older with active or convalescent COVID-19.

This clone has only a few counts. DNA of the CDR3: TGTGCCAGCAAGGGACAGGGTAACTATGGCTACACCTTC. This codes for CASKGQGNYGYTF. V usage is TRBV6-5 and J usage is TRBJ1-2; 9 bases map to TRBD1. Germline V gene sequence: CDR1 MNHEY, CDR2 SVGAGI. The CDR3 runs to 13 residues. Trimming at V came to 7 bases and at J to 1 base, leaving 1 base not matched to a gene.

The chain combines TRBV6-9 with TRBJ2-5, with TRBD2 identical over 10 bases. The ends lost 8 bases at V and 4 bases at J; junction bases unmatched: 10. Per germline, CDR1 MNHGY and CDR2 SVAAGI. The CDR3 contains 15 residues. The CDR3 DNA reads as TGTGCCAGCTCTTTGGCTAGCGGGGGAGGAGAGACCCAGTACTTC. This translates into CASSLASGGGETQYF.

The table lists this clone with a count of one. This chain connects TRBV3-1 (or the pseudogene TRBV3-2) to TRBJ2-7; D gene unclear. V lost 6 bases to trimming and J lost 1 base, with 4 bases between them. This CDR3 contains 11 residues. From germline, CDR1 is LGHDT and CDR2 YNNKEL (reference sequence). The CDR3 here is CASRSSYEQYF. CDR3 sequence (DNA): TGTGCCAGCAGGTCTTCCTACGAGCAGTACTTC.

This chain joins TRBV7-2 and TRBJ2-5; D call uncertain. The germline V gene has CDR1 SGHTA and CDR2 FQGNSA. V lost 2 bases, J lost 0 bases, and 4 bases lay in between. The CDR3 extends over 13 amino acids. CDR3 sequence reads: CASSLSYQETQYF. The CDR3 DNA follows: TGTGCCAGCAGCTTATCATACCAAGAGACCCAGTACTTC.

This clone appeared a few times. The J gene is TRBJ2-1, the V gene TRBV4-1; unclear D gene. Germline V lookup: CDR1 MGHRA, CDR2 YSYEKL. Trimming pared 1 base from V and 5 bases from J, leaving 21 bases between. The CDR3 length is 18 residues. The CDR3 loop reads CASSQGYLGSLQDNEQFF. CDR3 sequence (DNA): TGCGCCAGCAGCCAAGGTTATCTCGGCTCCCTTCAGGACAATGAGCAGTTCTTC.

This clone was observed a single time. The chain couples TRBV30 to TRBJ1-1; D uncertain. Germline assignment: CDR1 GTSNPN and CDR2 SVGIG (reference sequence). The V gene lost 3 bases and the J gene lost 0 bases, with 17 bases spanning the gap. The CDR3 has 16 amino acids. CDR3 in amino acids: CAWSDPGRALNTEAFF. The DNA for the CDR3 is TGTGCCTGGAGCGATCCCGGGAGGGCCCTGAACACTGAAGCTTTCTTT.

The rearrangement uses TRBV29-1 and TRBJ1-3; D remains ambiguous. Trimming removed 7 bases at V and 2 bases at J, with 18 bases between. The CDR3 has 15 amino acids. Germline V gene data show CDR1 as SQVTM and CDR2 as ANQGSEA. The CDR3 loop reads CSAKEAVGPGNTIYF. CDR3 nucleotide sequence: TGCAGCGCAAAGGAGGCAGTTGGCCCTGGAAACACCATATATTTT. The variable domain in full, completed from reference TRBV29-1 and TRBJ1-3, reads SAVISQKPSRDICQRGTSLTIQCQVDSQVTMMFWYRQQPGQSLTLIATANQGSEATYESGFVIDKFPISRPNLTFSTLTVSNMSPEDSSIYLCSAKEAVGPGNTIYFGEGSWLTVV.

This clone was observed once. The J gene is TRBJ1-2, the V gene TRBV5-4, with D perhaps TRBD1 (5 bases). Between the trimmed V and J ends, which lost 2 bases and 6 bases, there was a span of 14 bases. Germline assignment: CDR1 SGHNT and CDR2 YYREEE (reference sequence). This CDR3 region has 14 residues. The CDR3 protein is CASSLRWGDDGYTF. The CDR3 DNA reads TGTGCCAGCAGCTTACGGTGGGGGGACGATGGCTACACCTTC.

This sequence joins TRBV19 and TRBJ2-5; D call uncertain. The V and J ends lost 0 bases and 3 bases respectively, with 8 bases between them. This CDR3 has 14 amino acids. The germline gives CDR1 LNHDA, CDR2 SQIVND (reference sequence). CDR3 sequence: CASSIDPREETQYF. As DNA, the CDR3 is TGTGCCAGTAGTATAGATCCCCGGGAAGAGACCCAGTACTTC. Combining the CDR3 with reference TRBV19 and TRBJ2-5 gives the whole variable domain DGGITQSPKYLFRKEGQNVTLSCEQNLNHDAMYWYRQDPGQGLRLIYYSQIVNDFQKGDIAEGYSVSREKKESFPLTVTSAQKNPTAFYLCASSIDPREETQYFGPGTRLLVL.

CDR3 sequence reads: CASSTGLVGQTQYF. Here the CDR3 DNA reads TGTGCCAGCAGCACCGGACTAGTCGGGCAGACCCAGTACTTC. V and J are TRBV5-4 and TRBJ2-5, with TRBD2 matching over 7 bases. This CDR3 is 14 amino acids long. Germline V gene lookup returns CDR1 SGHNT and CDR2 YYREEE (reference sequence). The V gene end was trimmed by 4 bases and the J gene end by 6 bases; junction bases not matched to a gene: 9.

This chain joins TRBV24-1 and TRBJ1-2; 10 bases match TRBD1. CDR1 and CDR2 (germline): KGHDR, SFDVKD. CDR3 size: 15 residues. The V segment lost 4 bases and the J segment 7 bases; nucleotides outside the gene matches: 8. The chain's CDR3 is CATSESGQGESGYTF. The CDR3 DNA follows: TGTGCCACCAGTGAGTCCGGACAGGGGGAGAGTGGCTACACCTTC.

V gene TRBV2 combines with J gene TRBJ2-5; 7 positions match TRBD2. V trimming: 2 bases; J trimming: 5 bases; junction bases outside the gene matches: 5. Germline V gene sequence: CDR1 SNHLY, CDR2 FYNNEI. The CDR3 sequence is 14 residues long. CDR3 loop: CASSEREGRETQYF. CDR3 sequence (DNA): TGTGCCAGCAGTGAAAGGGAGGGCCGGGAGACCCAGTACTTC.

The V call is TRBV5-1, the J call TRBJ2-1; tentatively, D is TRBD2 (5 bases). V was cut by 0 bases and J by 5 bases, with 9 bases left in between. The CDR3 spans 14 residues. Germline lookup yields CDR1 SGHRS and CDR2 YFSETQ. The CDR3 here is CASSLAFGDNEQFF. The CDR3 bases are TGCGCCAGCAGCTTGGCCTTCGGGGACAATGAGCAGTTCTTC.

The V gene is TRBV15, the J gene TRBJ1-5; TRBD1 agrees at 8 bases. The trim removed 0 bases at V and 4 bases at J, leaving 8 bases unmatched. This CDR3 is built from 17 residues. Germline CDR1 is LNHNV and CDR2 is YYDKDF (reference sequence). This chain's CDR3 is CATSRDPGQVFNQPQHF. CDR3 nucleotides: TGTGCCACCAGCAGAGATCCGGGACAGGTCTTTAATCAGCCCCAGCATTTT. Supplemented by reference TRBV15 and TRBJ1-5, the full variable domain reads DAMVIQNPRYQVTQFGKPVTLSCSQTLNHNVMYWYQQKSSQAPKLLFHYYDKDFNNEADTPDNFQSRRPNTSFCFLDIRSPGLGDTAMYLCATSRDPGQVFNQPQHFGDGTRLSIL.

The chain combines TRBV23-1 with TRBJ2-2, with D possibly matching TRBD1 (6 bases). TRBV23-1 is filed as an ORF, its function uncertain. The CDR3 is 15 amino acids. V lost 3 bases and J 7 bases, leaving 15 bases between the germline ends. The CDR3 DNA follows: TGCGCCAGCAGTCATACCGGGACACCCTTCGGGGAGCTGTTTTTT. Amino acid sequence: CASSHTGTPFGELFF.

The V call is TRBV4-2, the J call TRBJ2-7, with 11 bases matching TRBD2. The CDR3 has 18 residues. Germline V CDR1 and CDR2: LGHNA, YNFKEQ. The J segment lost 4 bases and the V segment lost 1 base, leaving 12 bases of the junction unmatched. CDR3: CASSQATDAGTSGYEQYF. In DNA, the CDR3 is TGTGCCAGCAGCCAAGCTACCGACGCCGGGACTAGCGGATACGAGCAGTACTTC.

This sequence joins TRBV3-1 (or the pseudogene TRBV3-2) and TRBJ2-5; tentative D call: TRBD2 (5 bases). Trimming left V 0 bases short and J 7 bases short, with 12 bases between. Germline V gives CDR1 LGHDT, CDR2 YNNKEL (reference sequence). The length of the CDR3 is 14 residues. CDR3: CASSQDRTGGTQYF. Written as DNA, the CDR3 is TGTGCCAGCAGCCAAGACAGGACTGGTGGGACCCAGTACTTC.

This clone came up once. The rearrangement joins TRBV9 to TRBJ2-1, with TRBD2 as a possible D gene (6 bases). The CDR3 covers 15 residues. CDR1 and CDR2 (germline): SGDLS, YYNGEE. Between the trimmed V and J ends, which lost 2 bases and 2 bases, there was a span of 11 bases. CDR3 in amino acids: CASSVGRNTYNEQFF. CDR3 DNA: TGTGCCAGCAGCGTTGGGAGGAATACCTACAATGAGCAGTTCTTC.

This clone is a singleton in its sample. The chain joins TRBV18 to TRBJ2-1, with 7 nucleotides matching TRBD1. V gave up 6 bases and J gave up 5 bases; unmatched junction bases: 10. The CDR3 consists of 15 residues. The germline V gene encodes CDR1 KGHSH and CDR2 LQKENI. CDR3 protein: CASSLTGLGDNEQFF. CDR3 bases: TGTGCCAGCTCTTTGACAGGGTTAGGGGACAATGAGCAGTTCTTC. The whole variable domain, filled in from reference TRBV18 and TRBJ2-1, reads NAGVMQNPRHLVRRRGQEARLRCSPMKGHSHVYWYRQLPEEGLKFMVYLQKENIIDESGMPKERFSAEFPKEGPSILRIQQVVRGDSAAYFCASSLTGLGDNEQFFGPGTRLTVL.

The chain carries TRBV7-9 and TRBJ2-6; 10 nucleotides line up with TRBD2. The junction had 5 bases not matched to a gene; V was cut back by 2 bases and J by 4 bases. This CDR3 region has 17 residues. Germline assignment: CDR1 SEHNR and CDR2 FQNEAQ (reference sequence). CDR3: CASSLSGGAFGANVLTF. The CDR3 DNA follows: TGTGCCAGCAGCTTAAGCGGGGGGGCCTTCGGGGCCAACGTCCTGACTTTC.

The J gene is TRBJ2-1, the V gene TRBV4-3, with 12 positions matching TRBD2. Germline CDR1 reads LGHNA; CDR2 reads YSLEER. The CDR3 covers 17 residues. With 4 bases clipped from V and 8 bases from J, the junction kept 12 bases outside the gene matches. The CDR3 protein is CASSRWNLAGGPDEQFF. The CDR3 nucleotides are TGCGCCAGCAGCCGGTGGAATCTAGCGGGGGGGCCCGATGAGCAGTTCTTC.